This entry lists 21 T cell receptor beta chains sequenced from one sample in a study of blood T cell repertoires in COVID-19. Clones were sequenced by immunoSEQ multiplex PCR, and TCRdb holds only the in-frame ones, with some missing. The sample comprises 95,000 or so clones, about four fifths of which are singletons, and around 18% rests with the top ten. Material for sequencing was peripheral blood. These receptors all come from a woman aged 80 or older with active or convalescent COVID-19.

This clone was seen only a few times. V gene TRBV19 combines with J gene TRBJ1-5, with unresolved D. From germline, CDR1 is LNHDA and CDR2 SQIVND (reference sequence). The CDR3 length is 15 residues. Trimming removed 5 bases at V and 1 base at J, with 12 bases between. DNA for the CDR3: TGTGCCAGTAGTGCCTGGGGAGGGAGCAATCAGCCCCAGCATTTT. Encoded protein: CASSAWGGSNQPQHF.

The chain is built from TRBV5-4 and TRBJ1-3, with no clear D. With 9 bases removed from V and 0 bases from J, the gap between germline ends came to 10 bases. The CDR3 spans 13 residues. From germline, CDR1 is SGHNT and CDR2 YYREEE (reference sequence). In DNA form, the CDR3 reads TGTGCCACCCAGAGGAGCTCTGGAAACACCATATATTTT. Translation gives CATQRSSGNTIYF.

The CDR3 sequence: CAWTPAGGYNSPLHF. The CDR3 bases are TGTGCCTGGACCCCCGCAGGGGGATATAATTCACCCCTCCACTTT. The J gene is TRBJ1-6, the V gene TRBV30, with 7 nucleotides matching TRBD1. This CDR3 region has 15 residues. Looked up from germline, CDR1 is GTSNPN and CDR2 is SVGIG (reference sequence). Trimming cost V 4 bases and J 4 bases; bases outside gene matches: 7. Full variable domain (rest looked up from reference TRBV30 and TRBJ1-6): SQTIHQWPATLVQPVGSPLSLECTVEGTSNPNLYWYRQAAGRGLQLLFYSVGIGQISSEVPQNLSASRPQDRQFILSSKKLLLSDSGFYLCAWTPAGGYNSPLHFGNGTRLTVT.

The rearrangement joins TRBV7-2 to TRBJ1-2; D not resolved. Germline V lookup: CDR1 SGHTA, CDR2 FQGNSA. Trimming stripped 9 bases from V and 2 bases from J, with 13 bases between. The CDR3 spans 13 residues. The CDR3 spells CARADPTNYGYTF. CDR3 nucleotide sequence: TGTGCCAGGGCGGATCCTACCAACTATGGCTACACCTTC.

This rearrangement joins TRBV5-1 to TRBJ2-1, with 10 bases aligning to TRBD1. The germline CDR1 and CDR2 sequences are SGHRS and YFSETQ. V was pared by 0 bases and J by 5 bases, with 5 bases of the junction left unmatched. The length of the CDR3 is 16 residues. DNA for the CDR3: TGCGCCAGCAGCTTGGCGCCCGGGACAGGGGACAATGAGCAGTTCTTC. Residues: CASSLAPGTGDNEQFF.

The DNA for the CDR3 is TGCGCCAGCAGCTTGGAAGTAGACGGGAACACAGATACGCAGTATTTT. It codes for CASSLEVDGNTDTQYF. This chain joins TRBV5-1 and TRBJ2-3, with D possibly TRBD2 on 5 matching bases. The germline V gene has CDR1 SGHRS and CDR2 YFSETQ. Trimming shortened V by 0 bases and J by 2 bases, and 13 bases separated the two germline ends. This CDR3 region has 16 residues.

The chain links TRBV19 to TRBJ1-1; 8 nucleotides align to TRBD1. Germline trimming cut 4 bases from V and 0 bases from J; bases unmatched to any gene: 4. Germline CDR1 is LNHDA and CDR2 is SQIVND (reference sequence). This CDR3 has 15 residues. The CDR3 region is CASSSAGGLNTEAFF. The CDR3 bases are TGTGCCAGTAGTAGCGCAGGGGGCCTGAACACTGAAGCTTTCTTT. Variable domain in full (rest from reference TRBV19 and TRBJ1-1): DGGITQSPKYLFRKEGQNVTLSCEQNLNHDAMYWYRQDPGQGLRLIYYSQIVNDFQKGDIAEGYSVSREKKESFPLTVTSAQKNPTAFYLCASSSAGGLNTEAFFGQGTRLTVV.

This chain uses TRBV6-5 with TRBJ1-2; D is possibly TRBD1 (6 bases). The V gene lost 8 bases and the J gene lost 7 bases, with 17 bases spanning the gap. Germline assignment: CDR1 MNHEY and CDR2 SVGAGI. This CDR3 is built from 13 residues. CDR3 sequence: CASSRGGARGYTF. DNA for the CDR3: TGTGCCAGCTCCCGGGGGGGGGCGCGTGGCTACACCTTC.

The genes are TRBV7-8 and TRBJ1-2; D perhaps matches TRBD1 (5 bases). The CDR3 is made up of 18 amino acids. From germline, CDR1 is SGHVS and CDR2 FQNEAQ. Trimming took off 5 bases at V and 0 bases at J, with 22 bases between the two ends. The CDR3 region is CASSPRAVVRMANYGYTF. CDR3 bases: TGTGCCAGCAGCCCCAGGGCCGTAGTGCGGATGGCTAACTATGGCTACACCTTC.

The V gene is TRBV5-1, the J gene TRBJ2-5, with a tentative D call TRBD2 (5 bases). CDR1 SGHRS and CDR2 YFSETQ come from the germline V gene. V was pared by 0 bases and J by 4 bases, with 13 bases between. CDR3 length: 15 residues. The CDR3 here is CASSLDVGRAETQYF. Written as DNA, the CDR3 is TGCGCCAGCAGCTTGGACGTAGGGCGGGCAGAGACCCAGTACTTC.

CDR3 in amino acids: CATSRDRGSYNEQFF. In DNA form, the CDR3 reads TGTGCCACCAGCAGAGATCGCGGCTCCTACAATGAGCAGTTCTTC. V usage is TRBV15 and J usage is TRBJ2-1; D is uncertain. Germline CDR1 LNHNV, CDR2 YYDKDF (reference sequence). Trimming shortened V by 0 bases and J by 0 bases, and 6 bases separated the two germline ends. The CDR3 length is 15 residues.

The V and J genes are TRBV11-2 and TRBJ1-4, with 7 bases that match TRBD1. Germline lookup yields CDR1 SGHAT and CDR2 FQNNGV. Germline trimming cut 6 bases from V and 7 bases from J; bases unmatched to any gene: 5. The CDR3 is made up of 13 amino acids. The CDR3 DNA reads TGTGCCAGCAGGAGGGGGCCGGGTGAAAAACTGTTTTTT. It encodes CASRRGPGEKLFF. The full variable domain, its missing parts supplied by reference TRBV11-2 and TRBJ1-4, is EAGVAQSPRYKIIEKRQSVAFWCNPISGHATLYWYQQILGQGPKLLIQFQNNGVVDDSQLPKDRFSAERLKGVDSTLKIQPAKLEDSAVYLCASRRGPGEKLFFGSGTQLSVL.

The rearrangement joins TRBV10-3 to TRBJ2-7; 13 bases agree with TRBD2. The CDR3 is 13 residues long. J gave up 3 bases and V 11 bases, and 4 bases lay outside the gene matches. CDR1 and CDR2 from the germline V gene are ENHRY and SYGVKD. The CDR3 loop is CASGTSGVYEQYF. As DNA, the CDR3 is TGTGCCTCAGGGACTAGCGGGGTCTACGAGCAGTACTTC.

A single count supports this clone. The rearrangement joins TRBV6-5 to TRBJ2-5; 8 bases are shared with TRBD1. Germline CDR1 reads MNHEY; CDR2 reads SVGAGI. The CDR3 is 15 residues long. V dropped 5 bases and J dropped 7; count of bases not matched to a gene: 12. The CDR3 here is CASSPGGSGLGTQYF. CDR3 DNA: TGTGCCAGCAGTCCAGGGGGCTCGGGTCTAGGGACCCAGTACTTC.

This clone was counted only a few times. This sequence joins TRBV19 and TRBJ2-7, with a possible D match to TRBD2 (6 bases). V was clipped by 3 bases and J by 2 bases, with 20 bases between them. Germline V lookup: CDR1 LNHDA, CDR2 SQIVND (reference sequence). The CDR3 runs to 17 residues. In nucleotides, the CDR3 is TGTGCCAGTAGTATGGAAGCGGGTCCCGGGGTGACCTACGAGCAGTACTTC. Protein: CASSMEAGPGVTYEQYF.

The rearrangement links TRBV2 to TRBJ2-1, with TRBD2 matching over 7 bases. The J segment lost 5 bases and the V segment lost 7 bases, leaving 8 bases of the junction unmatched. The CDR3 has 14 residues. CDR1 and CDR2 (germline): SNHLY, FYNNEI. The CDR3 DNA reads TGTGCCAGCACTCTTGGGGGAGGGGACAATGAGCAGTTCTTC. It encodes CASTLGGGDNEQFF.

V usage is TRBV15 and J usage is TRBJ1-6; D is possibly TRBD1 (6 bases). Germline CDR1 and CDR2: LNHNV and YYDKDF (reference sequence). V lost 2 bases to trimming and J lost 0 bases, with 11 bases between them. CDR3 size: 17 residues. CDR3 region: CATSRIQGSSYNSPLHF. CDR3 DNA sequence: TGTGCCACCAGCAGAATTCAGGGGAGCTCCTATAATTCACCCCTCCACTTT.

The chain links TRBV6-2 or TRBV6-3 to TRBJ1-1; 11 bases are a match to TRBD1. Germline-derived CDR1 and CDR2 are MNHEY and SVGEGT. The CDR3 runs 16 residues. V lost 5 bases, J lost 3 bases, and 8 bases stayed unmatched. CDR3 in amino acids: CASSRTGGERYTEAFF. The CDR3 region has the DNA TGTGCCAGCAGTCGGACAGGGGGCGAGCGGTACACTGAAGCTTTCTTT.

The chain uses TRBV11-1 and TRBJ2-2, with D possibly matching TRBD2 (5 bases). The V end lost 1 base, the J end lost 7 bases, and 13 bases lay between the germline ends. CDR1 is SGHAT, CDR2 FQDESV, per germline (reference sequence). This CDR3 has 15 residues. The CDR3 DNA is TGTGCCAGCAGCTTAGATCGCTCGAGGGTCGGGGAGCTGTTTTTT. Protein product: CASSLDRSRVGELFF.

The V call is TRBV5-1, the J call TRBJ2-7; 10 positions match TRBD2. Germline trimming cut 3 bases from V and 7 bases from J; bases unmatched to any gene: 4. CDR1 and CDR2 from the germline V gene are SGHRS and YFSETQ. This CDR3 has 13 residues. CDR3 loop: CASSWTSGGEQYF. In DNA, the CDR3 is TGCGCCAGCAGCTGGACTAGCGGAGGTGAGCAGTACTTC.

The genes are TRBV29-1 and TRBJ2-7; 9 bases align to TRBD1. The CDR3 runs 13 residues. Losses at the gene ends were 8 bases for V and 0 bases for J; bases not matched to a gene: 5. Germline lookup yields CDR1 SQVTM and CDR2 ANQGSEA. The CDR3: CSTRTGASYEQYF. DNA for the CDR3: TGCAGCACACGGACAGGGGCCTCCTACGAGCAGTACTTC.